This T cell receptor beta chain is drawn from a study of technical replicates of blood from several donors. After removal of 0 bases from V and 4 bases from J, the junction contained 4 bases not matched to a gene. The CDR3 is 14 residues long. Germline lookup yields CDR1 GTSNPN and CDR2 SVGIG (reference sequence). Only in-frame clones appear in the TCRdb table, and some are missing; sequencing was by immunoSEQ multiplex PCR. The sample holds tens of thousands of clones, roughly 92% seen once. The source of this sequence is a human donor in good health. The sequencing sample was made of T cells isolated from PBMCs. This rearrangement joins TRBV30 to TRBJ1-2; 8 bases match TRBD1. CDR3 amino acids: CAWSVTGQAYGYTF. The CDR3 coding sequence is TGTGCCTGGAGTGTAACGGGACAGGCCTATGGCTACACCTTC. The full variable domain, with the rest looked up from reference TRBV30 and TRBJ1-2, is SQTIHQWPATLVQPVGSPLSLECTVEGTSNPNLYWYRQAAGRGLQLLFYSVGIGQISSEVPQNLSASRPQDRQFILSSKKLLLSDSGFYLCAWSVTGQAYGYTFGSGTRLTVV.